These 26 T cell receptor beta chains were all obtained from the same sample, sequenced in a study of T cells in Graves' hyperthyroidism and ophthalmopathy. What was amplified from RNA transcripts were TCR beta CDR3 regions. HTBI primers were used for first-round RT-PCR of the TCR CDR3. MiXCR, applied by TCRdb to the multiplex PCR reads, yields one record per CDR3 protein. The sample gives 360,000 or so distinct CDR3 sequences, around 15% of which show up once; roughly 19% is in the top ten. The sample taken for sequencing was blood. The origin of the receptors is an older woman with Graves' ophthalmopathy.

This clonotype has ten or more counts. The CDR3 reads CASSLAPGRTGELFF. In DNA form, the CDR3 reads TGTGCCAGCAGCTTAGCCCCCGGGAGAACCGGGGAGCTGTTTTTT. The genes are TRBV7-2 and TRBJ2-2; TRBD2 might be the D (6 bases). V gave up 0 bases and J gave up 5 bases, with 10 bases separating them. CDR3 length: 15 residues. Germline lookup yields CDR1 SGHTA and CDR2 FQGNSA. Full variable domain (remainder filled in from reference TRBV7-2 and TRBJ2-2): GAGVSQSPSNKVTEKGKDVELRCDPISGHTALYWYRQSLGQGLEFLIYFQGNSAPDKSGLPSDRFSAERTGGSVSTLTIQRTQQEDSAVYLCASSLAPGRTGELFFGEGSRLTVL.

This clonotype came up many times. The chain carries TRBV5-1 and TRBJ1-6; D call uncertain. The CDR3 has 14 residues. The V gene lost 0 bases and the J gene lost 6 bases, with 7 bases spanning the gap. CDR1 SGHRS and CDR2 YFSETQ come from the germline V gene. In DNA, the CDR3 is TGCGCCAGCAGCTTGGAGTGGGGTAATTCACCCCTCCACTTT. It encodes CASSLEWGNSPLHF.

This clonotype has ten or more counts. This chain connects TRBV3-1 to TRBJ1-4; 10 bases line up with TRBD1. Germline CDR1 reads LGHDT; CDR2 reads YNNKEL (reference sequence). This CDR3 spans 14 amino acids. The trim removed 3 bases at V and 11 bases at J, leaving 6 bases unmatched. The DNA of the CDR3 is TGTGCCAGCAGCCACAATGAGGACAGGGGGAAACTGTTTTTT. It specifies CASSHNEDRGKLFF.

The chain recombines TRBV6-1 with TRBJ1-2, with D unresolved. V lost 5 bases to trimming and J lost 10 bases, with 14 bases between them. From germline, CDR1 is MNHNS and CDR2 SASEGT. The CDR3 totals 12 residues. This chain's CDR3 is CASSTYRFNYTF. The CDR3 bases are TGTGCCAGCAGTACCTACCGGTTCAACTACACCTTC.

This clonotype came up many times. The DNA of the CDR3 is TGTGCCAGCAGCCAAGTAAACGACAGGGGCTACTATGGCTACACCTTC. Amino acids: CASSQVNDRGYYGYTF. J is TRBJ1-2 and V is TRBV3-1, with 8 bases lining up with TRBD1. Germline trimming cut 1 base from V and 3 bases from J; bases unmatched to any gene: 7. The CDR3 is 16 residues long. Germline CDR1 is LGHDT and CDR2 is YNNKEL (reference sequence). Full variable domain (outside the CDR3, taken from reference TRBV3-1 and TRBJ1-2): DTAVSQTPKYLVTQMGNDKSIKCEQNLGHDTMYWYKQDSKKFLKIMFSYNNKELIINETVPNRFSPKSPDKAHLNLHINSLELGDSAVYFCASSQVNDRGYYGYTFGSGTRLTVV.

The V gene is TRBV10-3, the J gene TRBJ1-1; D call uncertain. The CDR3 has 14 amino acids. V was clipped by 2 bases and J by 1 base, with 8 bases between them. The germline CDR1 and CDR2 sequences are ENHRY and SYGVKD. This chain's CDR3 is CAISEGRENTEAFF. CDR3 bases: TGTGCCATCAGTGAGGGCAGAGAGAACACTGAAGCTTTCTTT.

This clonotype was seen ten or more times. The chain uses TRBV28 and TRBJ2-7; weak D call: TRBD2 (6 bases). V lost 6 bases and J 2 bases, leaving 17 bases between the germline ends. The CDR3 spans 15 residues. Germline assignment: CDR1 MDHEN and CDR2 SYDVKM. The CDR3 DNA reads as TGTGCCAGCAGATACTCCGGGACTTTCGCCTACGAGCAGTACTTC. Protein product: CASRYSGTFAYEQYF.

To note about this clonotype: A much larger clone differs from this one at a single base, so this may be a read error. V and J are TRBV9 and TRBJ2-1; TRBD2 is a possible D gene (5 bases). CDR3 length: 13 amino acids. V gave up 0 bases and J gave up 11 bases, with 12 bases separating them. Germline loops: CDR1 SGDLS, CDR2 YYNGEE. CDR3 amino acids: CASSVDTRDKQFF. Here the CDR3 DNA reads TGTGCCAGCAGCGTAGATACCCGGGATAAGCAGTTCTTC.

This chain joins TRBV29-1 and TRBJ2-7; 13 bases align to TRBD2. This CDR3 spans 14 amino acids. From germline, CDR1 is SQVTM and CDR2 ANQGSEA. J gave up 6 bases and V 4 bases, and 6 bases lay outside the gene matches. The CDR3 DNA sequence: TGCAGCGTTGGTCCGGGACTAGCGGGAAGCGAGCAGTACTTC. Encoded protein: CSVGPGLAGSEQYF.

This clonotype was observed at least ten times. The chain recombines TRBV29-1 with TRBJ2-1; 9 bases map to TRBD2. The CDR3 has 15 amino acids. Germline assignment: CDR1 SQVTM and CDR2 ANQGSEA. Trimming removed 6 bases from V and 2 bases from J; junction bases left unmatched: 8. This chain's CDR3 is CSVLSGSRTYNEQFF. CDR3 nucleotides: TGCAGCGTCCTTAGCGGGAGTAGAACCTACAATGAGCAGTTCTTC.

This clonotype was picked up many times. The rearrangement links TRBV11-2 to TRBJ1-3, with 9 nucleotides matching TRBD1. There are 15 residues in the CDR3. Per germline, CDR1 SGHAT and CDR2 FQNNGV. Trimming took 2 bases from V and 9 from J; bases not matched to a gene: 8. DNA for the CDR3: TGTGCCAGCAGCTTATCAAGGACAGGGGCGAGCACCATATATTTT. Its protein product is CASSLSRTGASTIYF.

This clonotype was seen a few times. The V gene is TRBV9, the J gene TRBJ2-1; the match to TRBD2 covers 15 bases. The junction had 12 bases not matched to a gene; V was cut back by 2 bases and J by 12 bases. CDR1 and CDR2 from the germline V gene are SGDLS and YYNGEE. The CDR3 length is 17 residues. The CDR3 sequence is CASSVSGLAGGQMTQFF. CDR3 DNA sequence: TGTGCCAGCAGCGTCTCAGGACTAGCGGGAGGGCAAATGACGCAGTTCTTC.

In this sample, this clonotype turned up many times. The J gene is TRBJ2-1, the V gene TRBV7-2; D is unclear. Between the trimmed V and J ends, which lost 5 bases and 2 bases, there was a span of 13 bases. The germline gives CDR1 SGHTA, CDR2 FQGNSA. This CDR3 contains 15 residues. For the CDR3, the DNA is TGTGCCAGCAGCCGTCTTGGAGCGACCTACAATGAGCAGTTCTTC. This gives the protein CASSRLGATYNEQFF.

This clonotype showed up just a few times. V usage is TRBV6-1 and J usage is TRBJ2-5, with D hard to call. V was pared by 8 bases and J by 0 bases, with 10 bases between. Looked up from germline, CDR1 is MNHNS and CDR2 is SASEGT. This CDR3 is built from 13 residues. Written as DNA, the CDR3 is TGTGCCAGCCTCCGGGCGAACCAAGAGACCCAGTACTTC. Protein product: CASLRANQETQYF.

This clonotype has at least ten counts. The chain links TRBV10-2 to TRBJ1-1; D is undetermined. CDR1 WSHSY and CDR2 SAAADI come from the germline V gene. Trimming took off 2 bases at V and 1 base at J, with 8 bases between the two ends. The CDR3 has 14 residues. This chain's CDR3 is CASSEVGGNTEAFF. As DNA, the CDR3 is TGCGCCAGCAGTGAGGTGGGAGGGAACACTGAAGCTTTCTTT.

This clonotype was recorded many times. The rearrangement links TRBV7-2 to TRBJ2-3; D is perhaps TRBD2 (5 bases). Germline CDR1 reads SGHTA; CDR2 reads FQGNSA. V was clipped by 3 bases and J by 0 bases, with 25 bases between them. The CDR3 is 20 residues long. The CDR3 loop is CASSFKPTSESGTSTDTQYF. The CDR3 bases are TGTGCCAGCAGCTTTAAACCGACGAGCGAGAGCGGTACTAGCACAGATACGCAGTATTTT.

With respect to this clonotype: A much more abundant neighbour one base away suggests this may be a read error. The genes are TRBV20-1 and TRBJ2-1; a possible D gene is TRBD1 (9 bases). The CDR3 sequence is 16 residues long. Germline CDR1 reads DFQATT; CDR2 reads SNEGSKA (reference sequence). DNA for the CDR3: TGCAGGCCGGGACAGGGACTAGGGGGAGTGGGTAATGAGCAGTTCTTC. Translating gives CRPGQGLGGVGNEQFF.

CDR3 residues: CASKGGRGRSGNTIYF. The CDR3 bases are TGTGCCAGCAAAGGGGGCAGGGGCCGCTCTGGAAACACCATATATTTT. This chain connects TRBV2 to TRBJ1-3; 7 positions agree with TRBD1. The trim removed 7 bases at V and 0 bases at J, leaving 9 bases unmatched. The CDR3 covers 16 residues. The germline CDR1 and CDR2 sequences are SNHLY and FYNNEI.

At least ten counts were recorded for this clonotype. V and J are TRBV12-3 or TRBV12-4 and TRBJ2-7, with D perhaps matching TRBD1 (5 bases). Trimming shortened V by 3 bases and J by 0 bases, and 9 bases separated the two germline ends. The CDR3 sequence is 14 residues long. The CDR3 is CASSFGQGSYEQYF. CDR3 sequence (DNA): TGTGCCAGCAGTTTCGGGCAGGGCTCCTACGAGCAGTACTTC.

This clonotype was seen a few times. The chain is built from TRBV6-1 and TRBJ2-3; 11 bases match TRBD1. The CDR3 spans 16 residues. V was clipped by 7 bases and J by 4 bases; unmatched bases: 10. Germline CDR1 MNHNS, CDR2 SASEGT. The chain's CDR3 is CASTLLPGQGADTQYF. In DNA, the CDR3 is TGTGCCAGCACTCTACTACCGGGACAGGGGGCAGATACGCAGTATTTT.

This clonotype was recorded at least ten times. CDR3 sequence reads: CAISGDSYGYTF. The CDR3 DNA reads as TGTGCCATCAGTGGGGACAGCTATGGCTACACCTTC. This chain connects TRBV10-3 to TRBJ1-2; 7 bases fit TRBD1. Germline trimming cut 4 bases from V and 4 bases from J; bases unmatched to any gene: 0. The CDR3 extends over 12 amino acids. Per germline, CDR1 ENHRY and CDR2 SYGVKD.

This clonotype was counted a few times. This chain links TRBV20-1 with TRBJ2-7; no clear D gene. Per germline, CDR1 DFQATT and CDR2 SNEGSKA (reference sequence). Trimming removed 1 base from V and 4 bases from J, with 8 bases in between. The CDR3 sequence is 12 residues long. CDR3 sequence: CSARGRLYEQYF. DNA of the CDR3: TGCAGTGCTAGAGGACGACTTTACGAGCAGTACTTC.

This clonotype was recorded a few times. The gene calls are TRBV7-9 and TRBJ2-3; weak D call: TRBD1 (5 bases). CDR3 size: 16 residues. Germline V gene data show CDR1 as SEHNR and CDR2 as FQNEAQ (reference sequence). Between the trimmed V and J ends, which lost 2 bases and 2 bases, there was a span of 14 bases. Written as DNA, the CDR3 is TGTGCCAGCAGCTTATGGGCAGGGAAGACCACAGATACGCAGTATTTT. Translation gives CASSLWAGKTTDTQYF. The full variable domain, its missing parts supplied by reference TRBV7-9 and TRBJ2-3, is DTGVSQNPRHKITKRGQNVTFRCDPISEHNRLYWYRQTLGQGPEFLTYFQNEAQLEKSRLLSDRFSAERPKGSFSTLEIQRTEQGDSAMYLCASSLWAGKTTDTQYFGPGTRLTVL.

The rearrangement joins TRBV18 to TRBJ1-4; TRBD1 agrees at 7 bases. The ends lost 5 bases at V and 5 bases at J; junction bases unmatched: 14. The CDR3 totals 17 residues. CDR1 and CDR2 from the germline V gene are KGHSH and LQKENI. This chain's CDR3 is CASSAGPRQGSNEKLFF. The CDR3, as DNA: TGTGCCAGCTCAGCTGGACCAAGACAGGGAAGCAATGAAAAACTGTTTTTT. Using reference TRBV18 and TRBJ1-4 for the parts outside the CDR3, the full variable domain is NAGVMQNPRHLVRRRGQEARLRCSPMKGHSHVYWYRQLPEEGLKFMVYLQKENIIDESGMPKERFSAEFPKEGPSILRIQQVVRGDSAAYFCASSAGPRQGSNEKLFFGSGTQLSVL.

Judged by abundance, this clonotype is medium-sized (0.01 to 0.1%). This sequence joins TRBV3-1 and TRBJ2-7; 8 bases fit TRBD1. CDR1 LGHDT and CDR2 YNNKEL come from the germline V gene (reference sequence). The CDR3 is 15 amino acids. Unmatched junction bases numbered 7, after V lost 1 base and J lost 5 bases. The CDR3 DNA follows: TGTGCCAGCAGCCAAGGACAGGGGACGAGCGACGAGCAGTACTTC. Translated: CASSQGQGTSDEQYF.

This clonotype was seen at least ten times. The chain employs TRBV28 and TRBJ2-7, with 10 bases aligning to TRBD2. CDR1 is MDHEN and CDR2 is SYDVKM in the germline V gene. The junction had 6 bases not matched to a gene; V was cut back by 4 bases and J by 6 bases. This CDR3 region has 14 residues. The CDR3 nucleotides read TGTGCCAGCAGTTCTAGCGGGAGCCCTCTCGAGCAGTACTTC. Translation gives CASSSSGSPLEQYF.